Shown below are 16 T cell receptor beta chains from a single sample sequenced in a study of T cell clonality in common variable immunodeficiency. Data came from immunoSEQ multiplex PCR; TCRdb stores just in-frame clones and leaves some out. The sample was found to contain around 47,000 clones, and every one recurs. Sequencing used peripheral blood mononuclear cells. The receptors shown here come from a person aged 18 to 75 in good health.

This clone was recorded at least ten times. The read comes to an end 3 residues before the CDR3 does, leaving the germline J gene to fill in the end. V usage is TRBV10-3 and J usage is TRBJ1-6; no reliable D call. From germline, CDR1 is ENHRY and CDR2 SYGVKD. Deletions cut 0 bases from V and 0 bases from J, with 9 bases between. CDR3 length equals 17 residues. CDR3 DNA (partial): TGTGCCATCAGTGAGTCTAAAGGCGGCTCCTATAATTCACCC. It codes for CAISESKGGSYNSP. The whole CDR3 reads CAISESKGGSYNSPLHF.

This clone was observed at least ten times. With the read ending 3 residues before the CDR3 end, the germline J gene is used to fill in that end. The chain carries TRBV10-3 and TRBJ1-2; a weak D match, TRBD1 (5 bases). The germline V and J ends were trimmed by 4 bases and 2 bases, with 23 bases remaining between them. The length of the CDR3 is 18 residues. The germline gives CDR1 ENHRY, CDR2 SYGVKD. The sequenced part of the CDR3 DNA is TGTGCCATCAGTGGCGGGGAGGAGACAGCTCTCTGGAACTATGGC. Translation: CAISGGEETALWNYG. The complete CDR3 reads CAISGGEETALWNYGYTF.

This clone was counted at least ten times. Coverage ceases 3 residues before the CDR3 finishes, and the germline J gene fills in the end. This chain uses TRBV5-4 with TRBJ2-1, with TRBD1 matching 8 bases. J lost 5 bases, V lost 4 bases, and 5 bases had no gene match. This CDR3 has 14 residues. Germline V gives CDR1 SGHNT, CDR2 YYREEE (reference sequence). The CDR3 bases that were read are TGTGCCAGCAGCCTGCTGGACAGGGACAATGAG. Its protein is CASSLLDRDNE. The full CDR3 sequence reads CASSLLDRDNEQFF.

This clone was detected many times. The read stops 3 residues short of the end of the CDR3; the missing end is completed from the germline J gene. The chain links TRBV30 to TRBJ1-6; D possibly corresponds to TRBD1 (5 bases). Germline lookup yields CDR1 GTSNPN and CDR2 SVGIG (reference sequence). V was cut by 3 bases and J by 10 bases, with 19 bases left in between. The CDR3 has 15 residues. CDR3 protein: CAWRAKGRVWSPLHF. Incomplete CDR3 DNA: TGTGCCTGGAGAGCAAAGGGGAGGGTGTGGTCACCC.

This clone was observed many times. Sequencing ends 3 residues short of the CDR3 end; the germline J gene provides the rest. The rearrangement links TRBV5-1 to TRBJ1-5; the match to TRBD1 covers 7 bases. This CDR3 is built from 13 residues. Germline CDR1 is SGHRS and CDR2 is YFSETQ. Losses at the gene ends were 0 bases for V and 7 bases for J; bases not matched to a gene: 1. CDR3 sequence reads: CASSLARGQPQHF. The DNA read from the CDR3 is TGCGCCAGCAGCTTGGCCAGGGGGCAGCCC. Full variable domain (remainder filled in from reference TRBV5-1 and TRBJ1-5): KAGVTQTPRYLIKTRGQQVTLSCSPISGHRSVSWYQQTPGQGLQFLFEYFSETQRNKGNFPGRFSGRQFSNSRSEMNVSTLELGDSALYLCASSLARGQPQHFGDGTRLSIL.

At least ten counts were recorded for this clone. The observed sequence ends 3 residues before the CDR3 terminus, with the missing tail filled in from the germline J gene. The V call is TRBV28, the J call TRBJ1-6; 9 bases are shared with TRBD1. Germline V CDR1 and CDR2: MDHEN, SYDVKM. This CDR3 contains 14 residues. Unmatched junction bases numbered 7, after V lost 6 bases and J lost 10 bases. The CDR3 sequence is CASRYTGGPSPLHF. The CDR3 bases that were read are TGTGCCAGCAGATACACAGGGGGCCCCTCACCC.

This clone was seen many times. The read ends 3 residues early relative to the CDR3; the germline J gene fills the gap. This chain connects TRBV5-4 to TRBJ1-2, with 10 bases lining up with TRBD1. V lost 1 base to trimming and J lost 6 bases; unmatched junction nucleotides: 6. The CDR3 is made up of 15 amino acids. Germline values: CDR1 SGHNT, CDR2 YYREEE (reference sequence). Here the CDR3 reads CASSLTDRGRDGYTF. The covered CDR3 bases are TGTGCCAGCAGCTTGACCGACAGGGGGCGCGATGGC.

This clone was detected many times. The DNA ends 3 residues before the CDR3 does, and the rest of the CDR3 is filled in from the germline J gene. The V and J genes are TRBV5-1 and TRBJ2-7, with 8 positions matching TRBD1. CDR1 and CDR2 (germline): SGHRS, YFSETQ. Losses at the gene ends were 4 bases for V and 5 bases for J; bases not matched to a gene: 8. CDR3 length equals 14 residues. CDR3 in amino acids: CASSIGQGEDEQYF. The CDR3 bases that were read are TGCGCCAGCAGCATAGGACAGGGAGAGGACGAG.

This clone was seen repeatedly, ten times or more. Read sequence stops 3 residues before the CDR3 end, and the germline J gene provides the missing end. This chain connects TRBV30 to TRBJ2-1; D not certain. Trimming took 0 bases from V and 9 from J, leaving 12 bases between them. There are 13 residues in the CDR3. Per the germline V gene, CDR1 is GTSNPN and CDR2 is SVGIG (reference sequence). The CDR3 loop is CAWSVPPALEQFF. CDR3 DNA (partial): TGTGCCTGGAGTGTACCACCCGCGCTTGAG.

This clone was recorded many times. The read falls 3 residues short of the CDR3 end, and the missing part is taken from the germline J gene. This rearrangement joins TRBV28 to TRBJ2-7; D may be TRBD1 (6 bases). The CDR3 totals 15 residues. Trimming pared 4 bases from V and 6 bases from J, leaving 19 bases between. CDR1 and CDR2 from the germline V gene are MDHEN and SYDVKM. This chain's CDR3 is CASSSMTGPFREQYF. The covered CDR3 bases are TGTGCCAGCAGTTCAATGACAGGTCCCTTCCGCGAG.

This clone came up many times. The read is 3 residues too short to cover the CDR3 end, so that end is filled in from the germline J gene. The genes are TRBV5-4 and TRBJ2-1; 8 bases fit TRBD2. Germline values: CDR1 SGHNT, CDR2 YYREEE (reference sequence). The CDR3 consists of 15 residues. J was trimmed by 4 bases and V by 1 base; bases with no gene match: 4. CDR3 region: CASSLKAGAYNEQFF. The sequenced part of the CDR3 DNA is TGTGCCAGCAGCTTGAAAGCGGGGGCGTACAATGAG.

This clone was recorded at least ten times. With the read ending 3 residues before the CDR3 end, the germline J gene is used to fill in that end. The chain employs TRBV19 and TRBJ2-6; 8 nucleotides align to TRBD1. Per the germline V gene, CDR1 is LNHDA and CDR2 is SQIVND (reference sequence). The CDR3 runs to 17 residues. The V segment lost 5 bases and the J segment 2 bases; nucleotides outside the gene matches: 8. CDR3 DNA (partial): TGTGCCAGTAGTCCCGGGACAGGCAAGGCTGGGGCCAACGTC. Translating it yields CASSPGTGKAGANV. The full CDR3 protein is CASSPGTGKAGANVLTF.

This clone was found a few times. The CDR3 end falls 3 residues outside the read, so it is completed with the germline J gene. The rearrangement links TRBV25-1 to TRBJ2-7; 8 bases line up with TRBD2. Germline V gene sequence: CDR1 MGHDK, CDR2 SYGVNS. J gave up 3 bases and V 6 bases, and 7 bases lay outside the gene matches. The CDR3 loop spans 14 amino acids. CDR3 region: CASSLGGGFYEQYF. CDR3 DNA, as far as it was read: TGTGCCAGCAGCCTCGGGGGGGGCTTCTACGAG.

This clone was seen at least ten times. The CDR3 end falls 3 residues outside the read, so it is completed with the germline J gene. V usage is TRBV5-1 and J usage is TRBJ2-5, with 14 positions matching TRBD2. V lost 0 bases to trimming and J lost 1 base; unmatched junction nucleotides: 5. The CDR3 runs 18 residues. In germline, CDR1 is SGHRS, CDR2 YFSETQ. The CDR3 sequence: CASSLAGTSGSGQETQYF. CDR3 bases read: TGCGCCAGCAGCTTGGCCGGGACTAGCGGGAGCGGCCAAGAGACC.

This clone appeared many times. The observed sequence ends 3 residues before the CDR3 terminus, with the missing tail filled in from the germline J gene. The chain couples TRBV5-4 to TRBJ2-5; 9 bases map to TRBD2. The CDR3 is 13 amino acids. The junction had 3 bases not matched to a gene; V was cut back by 5 bases and J by 4 bases. The germline V gene encodes CDR1 SGHNT and CDR2 YYREEE (reference sequence). The sequenced CDR3 bases are TGTGCCAGCAGTATACTAGCGGGAGAGACC. As protein: CASSILAGET. The complete CDR3 reads CASSILAGETQYF.

This clone was seen many times. The CDR3 extends 3 residues past the end of the read, so its final part is completed from the germline J gene. This chain joins TRBV9 and TRBJ1-4, with 9 bases fitting TRBD1. Germline CDR1 is SGDLS and CDR2 is YYNGEE. This CDR3 has 14 residues. The CDR3 sequence: CASSVEMGTGQLFF. The CDR3 DNA, read in part, is TGTGCCAGCAGCGTAGAGATGGGGACAGGGCAA.